This T cell receptor beta chain is from a study of PD-1 blockade in classical Hodgkin lymphoma. For the study at large: Nivolumab dosed at 3 mg/kg went to patients intravenously every 2 weeks.

Time point of the sample: cycle 4 day 1 (C4D1), after five to seven weeks of nivolumab. Following autologous stem cell transplantation, relapse occurred in every patient, and exposure to brentuximab vedotin varied. The patients, who had relapsed/refractory classical Hodgkin lymphoma, achieved best responses of complete response, partial response or progressive disease. Method: immunoSEQ multiplex PCR; TCRdb's copy keeps in-frame clones and lacks some. This sample has roughly 100,000 clones, with about three quarters found just once. Study conclusions and caveats: Baseline TCR diversity was reportedly lower in newly diagnosed patients than in healthy donors. It was reported as lower still in relapsed/refractory patients.

Trimming left V 5 bases short and J 5 bases short, with 21 bases between. Germline lookup yields CDR1 MDHEN and CDR2 SYDVKM. The CDR3 has 16 residues. A note on this clone: The antigen remains unidentified.

V and J are TRBV28 and TRBJ2-5, with no clear D. The source material was peripheral blood mononuclear cells (PBMCs), sampled before the fourth cycle of nivolumab. The receptor's source is a human donor with classical Hodgkin lymphoma. The CDR3 sequence: CASSPNGVQFGETQYF. DNA of the CDR3: TGTGCCAGCAGTCCCAATGGGGTACAGTTCGGGGAGACCCAGTACTTC.